Each of the 29 T cell receptor beta chains below was sequenced from the same sample in a study of T cell responses to AZD1222 COVID-19 vaccine. The protocol was immunoSEQ multiplex PCR, while the TCRdb copy is restricted to in-frame clones and leaves out a portion. The sample has roughly 77,000 clones, approximately 86% seen once; the top ten hold about 4.8%. The sample in question was peripheral blood, obtained on day 0 of MenACWY control vaccination. The origin of the receptors is an adult in good health.

The V call is TRBV5-4, the J call TRBJ2-7; tentative D call: TRBD1 (6 bases). CDR1 is SGHNT and CDR2 is YYREEE in the germline V gene (reference sequence). The CDR3 is 14 residues long. V lost 1 base and J 0 bases, leaving 8 bases between the germline ends. The CDR3 DNA sequence: TGTGCCAGCAGCTTGCAGGGGTCCTCCTACGAGCAGTACTTC. Its translation: CASSLQGSSYEQYF.

This sequence joins TRBV19 and TRBJ1-4, with a weak D call TRBD1 (5 bases). The CDR3 is 13 amino acids. Germline V lookup: CDR1 LNHDA, CDR2 SQIVND (reference sequence). The V and J ends lost 11 bases and 3 bases respectively, with 13 bases between them. CDR3: CAVSGTSNEKLFF. The DNA of the CDR3 is TGTGCCGTTTCAGGGACTTCTAATGAAAAACTGTTTTTT.

The rearrangement links TRBV4-3 to TRBJ2-3, with D hard to call. The CDR3 is made up of 15 amino acids. Germline-derived CDR1 and CDR2 are LGHNA and YSLEER. Trimming stripped 0 bases from V and 3 bases from J, with 10 bases between. CDR3 in amino acids: CASSQDLTQTDTQYF. The CDR3 coding sequence is TGCGCCAGCAGCCAAGATCTGACTCAGACAGATACGCAGTATTTT.

This clone has just one count. This sequence joins TRBV19 and TRBJ1-5; TRBD1 agrees at 8 bases. Germline assignment: CDR1 LNHDA and CDR2 SQIVND (reference sequence). The CDR3 contains 15 residues. V lost 6 bases and J lost 3; bases outside the gene matches: 7. CDR3 sequence reads: CASRVDRVPNQPQHF. CDR3 nucleotides: TGTGCCAGTAGGGTGGACAGGGTACCCAATCAGCCCCAGCATTTT.

This chain connects TRBV10-3 to TRBJ2-4; 9 bases match TRBD1. With 0 bases clipped from V and 6 bases from J, the junction kept 6 bases outside the gene matches. Germline loops: CDR1 ENHRY, CDR2 SYGVKD. The CDR3 is 16 amino acids. This CDR3 is CAISESTGQGRNIQYF. The CDR3 coding sequence is TGTGCCATCAGTGAGTCAACTGGACAGGGGAGAAACATTCAGTACTTC.

There are a few counts of this clone. This chain's CDR3 is CAISERRGGTDTQYF. The CDR3 DNA follows: TGTGCCATCAGTGAGAGGCGGGGGGGCACAGATACGCAGTATTTT. The chain recombines TRBV10-3 with TRBJ2-3; 8 bases align to TRBD2. CDR3 length: 15 residues. Losses at the gene ends were 2 bases for V and 1 base for J; bases not matched to a gene: 2. Per the germline V gene, CDR1 is ENHRY and CDR2 is SYGVKD.

The V gene is TRBV6-5, the J gene TRBJ1-5, with D maybe TRBD1 (6 bases). V shed 8 bases and J shed 6 bases, with 11 bases lying between them. Germline CDR1 MNHEY, CDR2 SVGAGI. This CDR3 region has 12 residues. CDR3 DNA: TGTGCCAGCGGGGGCGCGGGTCAGCCCCAGCATTTT. Protein: CASGGAGQPQHF.

The V and J genes are TRBV9 and TRBJ1-5; D remains unclear. This CDR3 is built from 14 residues. Trimming stripped 3 bases from V and 7 bases from J, with 14 bases between. Germline CDR1 is SGDLS and CDR2 is YYNGEE. CDR3 protein: CASSGGMVEQPQHF. For the CDR3, the DNA is TGTGCCAGCAGCGGCGGGATGGTGGAACAGCCCCAGCATTTT.

J is TRBJ1-2 and V is TRBV7-2; the D is unclear. Germline V lookup: CDR1 SGHTA, CDR2 FQGNSA. Trimming removed 5 bases from V and 4 bases from J, with 17 bases in between. This CDR3 region has 15 residues. CDR3 in amino acids: CASSPTSGSPYGYTF. CDR3 nucleotides: TGTGCCAGCAGCCCTACGTCGGGCAGCCCCTATGGCTACACCTTC. The full variable domain, rest sourced from reference TRBV7-2 and TRBJ1-2, is GAGVSQSPSNKVTEKGKDVELRCDPISGHTALYWYRQSLGQGLEFLIYFQGNSAPDKSGLPSDRFSAERTGGSVSTLTIQRTQQEDSAVYLCASSPTSGSPYGYTFGSGTRLTVV.

This rearrangement joins TRBV5-6 to TRBJ1-1; TRBD1 agrees at 8 bases. This CDR3 contains 15 residues. The germline V gene has CDR1 SGHDT and CDR2 YYEEEE. V was clipped by 2 bases and J by 8 bases; unmatched bases: 11. CDR3 sequence: CASSFTDRVRGEAFF. CDR3 coding DNA: TGTGCCAGCAGCTTTACGGACAGGGTCCGGGGAGAAGCTTTCTTT.

The chain uses TRBV29-1 and TRBJ1-2; D perhaps matches TRBD1 (6 bases). This CDR3 is 13 amino acids long. The V end was cut by 6 bases, the J end by 0 bases, with 11 bases between. CDR1 is SQVTM, CDR2 ANQGSEA, per germline. CDR3 region: CSVMTGTNYGYTF. The DNA for the CDR3 is TGCAGCGTGATGACAGGTACTAACTATGGCTACACCTTC.

This chain joins TRBV6-5 and TRBJ2-4; 10 bases are a match to TRBD1. Germline V gene lookup returns CDR1 MNHEY and CDR2 SVGAGI. J lost 2 bases, V lost 8 bases, and 6 bases had no gene match. CDR3 length: 15 amino acids. In DNA form, the CDR3 reads TGTGCCAGCGAGAAGGACAGGGGGACCAAAAACATTCAGTACTTC. Its translation: CASEKDRGTKNIQYF.

The V and J genes are TRBV5-6 and TRBJ1-1; no firm D call. The CDR3 runs to 15 residues. CDR1 SGHDT and CDR2 YYEEEE come from the germline V gene. The V end was cut by 4 bases, the J end by 7 bases, with 20 bases between. As DNA, the CDR3 is TGTGCCAGCAGCATTAGGCCGGCTGGGCAGCTTGAAGCTTTCTTT. Residues: CASSIRPAGQLEAFF.

The chain has TRBV28 and TRBJ2-1, with 15 nucleotides matching TRBD2. This CDR3 region has 14 residues. Germline V gene data show CDR1 as MDHEN and CDR2 as SYDVKM. After removal of 6 bases from V and 16 bases from J, the junction contained 10 bases not matched to a gene. This chain's CDR3 is CASSPGLAGGLEFF. CDR3 sequence (DNA): TGTGCCAGCAGCCCGGGACTAGCGGGGGGCCTGGAATTCTTC.

The chain couples TRBV5-1 to TRBJ1-3; possible D gene TRBD1, 6 bases. The CDR3 length is 15 residues. Germline CDR1 is SGHRS and CDR2 is YFSETQ. Trimming left V 6 bases short and J 0 bases short, with 13 bases between. CDR3 DNA: TGCGCCAGCACCAGGGACACTAGCTCTGGAAACACCATATATTTT. Translation: CASTRDTSSGNTIYF.

This chain links TRBV19 with TRBJ1-1, with no clear D. Germline assignment: CDR1 LNHDA and CDR2 SQIVND (reference sequence). This CDR3 spans 15 amino acids. The V end lost 5 bases, the J end lost 1 base, and 14 bases lay between the germline ends. The CDR3 loop reads CASSFYLGGNTEAFF. The CDR3, as DNA: TGTGCCAGTAGTTTCTATTTGGGAGGGAACACTGAAGCTTTCTTT.

CDR3 sequence (DNA): TGCAGCGCTAGAGGACAGGCCAACACCGGGGAGCTGTTTTTT. Protein sequence: CSARGQANTGELFF. The chain links TRBV29-1 to TRBJ2-2; the match to TRBD1 covers 7 bases. CDR3 size: 14 residues. Per germline, CDR1 SQVTM and CDR2 ANQGSEA. The J segment lost 2 bases and the V segment lost 7 bases, leaving 7 bases of the junction unmatched.

This chain connects TRBV7-9 to TRBJ2-3; 12 bases map to TRBD2. Germline-derived CDR1 and CDR2 are SEHNR and FQNEAQ (reference sequence). This CDR3 has 16 amino acids. Trimming cost V 4 bases and J 3 bases; bases outside gene matches: 5. CDR3 DNA sequence: TGTGCCAGCAGCTCCGGACTAGCGGGGCTTACAGATACGCAGTATTTT. Residues: CASSSGLAGLTDTQYF. Looking up the rest from reference TRBV7-9 and TRBJ2-3 gives the full variable domain: DTGVSQNPRHKITKRGQNVTFRCDPISEHNRLYWYRQTLGQGPEFLTYFQNEAQLEKSRLLSDRFSAERPKGSFSTLEIQRTEQGDSAMYLCASSSGLAGLTDTQYFGPGTRLTVL.

This clone was detected only once. This chain links TRBV6-6 with TRBJ2-1, with a weak D call TRBD1 (6 bases). The CDR3 runs 14 residues. Germline CDR1 reads MNHNY; CDR2 reads SVGAGI (reference sequence). The ends were cut back, 7 bases at V and 1 base at J, with 11 bases in the middle. For the CDR3, the DNA is TGTGCCAGCATAGGGGGAACGTCCTACAATGAGCAGTTCTTC. Protein product: CASIGGTSYNEQFF.

This clone was seen once. This rearrangement joins TRBV19 to TRBJ1-2; D gene ambiguous. Per germline, CDR1 LNHDA and CDR2 SQIVND (reference sequence). The CDR3 spans 13 residues. V gave up 3 bases and J gave up 3 bases, with 8 bases separating them. The DNA of the CDR3 is TGTGCCAGTAGTATGGGAAATCACTATGGCTACACCTTC. As protein: CASSMGNHYGYTF.

The chain joins TRBV7-8 to TRBJ1-3; tentative D call: TRBD1 (6 bases). The CDR3 contains 15 residues. Between the trimmed V and J ends, which lost 4 bases and 4 bases, there was a span of 14 bases. Germline CDR1 and CDR2: SGHVS and FQNEAQ. The CDR3 here is CASSSPGAMGNTIYF. The CDR3 DNA sequence: TGTGCCAGCAGCTCCCCAGGGGCCATGGGAAACACCATATATTTT. Looking up the rest from reference TRBV7-8 and TRBJ1-3 gives the full variable domain: GAGVSQSPRYKVAKRGQDVALRCDPISGHVSLFWYQQALGQGPEFLTYFQNEAQLDKSGLPSDRFFAERPEGSVSTLKIQRTQQEDSAVYLCASSSPGAMGNTIYFGEGSWLTVV.

This chain uses TRBV10-1 with TRBJ1-2, with D possibly TRBD1 on 5 matching bases. The CDR3 loop spans 13 amino acids. Trimming left V 6 bases short and J 3 bases short, with 11 bases between. Germline V gives CDR1 WNHNN, CDR2 SYGVQD (reference sequence). CDR3 nucleotides: TGCGCCAGCAGCGGGACGTATTACTATGGCTACACCTTC. It translates to CASSGTYYYGYTF.

This clone appeared once. The chain couples TRBV10-3 to TRBJ1-1; 7 bases match TRBD1. Trimming at V came to 6 bases and at J to 1 base, leaving 14 bases not matched to a gene. Per the germline V gene, CDR1 is ENHRY and CDR2 is SYGVKD. This CDR3 has 17 residues. The CDR3 region is CAIRGTALIRENTEAFF. The CDR3 DNA is TGTGCCATCAGAGGGACAGCTCTAATAAGGGAGAACACTGAAGCTTTCTTT.

The V call is TRBV9, the J call TRBJ1-1; 8 nucleotides agree with TRBD1. The length of the CDR3 is 16 residues. Germline V gives CDR1 SGDLS, CDR2 YYNGEE. After removal of 0 bases from V and 0 bases from J, the junction contained 4 bases not matched to a gene. CDR3 nucleotide sequence: TGTGCCAGCAGCGTAGGGGGGACAGGTTTGAACACTGAAGCTTTCTTT. Amino acids: CASSVGGTGLNTEAFF.

This clone came up once. The CDR3 nucleotides read TGTGCCAGCTCACCAGGGACCCGGACGGGGTCTCAGCCCCAGCATTTT. Its protein product is CASSPGTRTGSQPQHF. The V and J genes are TRBV18 and TRBJ1-5; maybe TRBD1 (5 bases). Trimming pared 2 bases from V and 6 bases from J, leaving 17 bases between. The CDR3 consists of 16 residues. CDR1 is KGHSH and CDR2 is LQKENI in the germline V gene.

V is TRBV28 and J is TRBJ1-1; maybe TRBD1 (6 bases). Deletions cut 5 bases from V and 2 bases from J, with 9 bases between. The CDR3 is 13 residues long. The germline V gene has CDR1 MDHEN and CDR2 SYDVKM. CDR3 DNA sequence: TGTGCCAGCAGTGTGGACAGAAACACTGAAGCTTTCTTT. Encoded protein: CASSVDRNTEAFF.

V is TRBV5-4 and J is TRBJ1-2; D remains unclear. The CDR3 covers 14 residues. V was clipped by 3 bases and J by 0 bases, with 9 bases between them. Looked up from germline, CDR1 is SGHNT and CDR2 is YYREEE (reference sequence). CDR3 nucleotide sequence: TGTGCCAGCAGCTCGAATAGCGCTAACTATGGCTACACCTTC. Amino acids: CASSSNSANYGYTF.

The chain joins TRBV5-1 to TRBJ2-1; TRBD1 matches 7 bases. V lost 0 bases and J lost 5; bases outside the gene matches: 5. Germline assignment: CDR1 SGHRS and CDR2 YFSETQ. The length of the CDR3 is 15 residues. The CDR3 loop is CASSLARGMNNEQFF. CDR3 nucleotides: TGCGCCAGCAGCTTGGCCAGGGGGATGAACAATGAGCAGTTCTTC.

The chain employs TRBV15 and TRBJ1-1, with D possibly TRBD1 on 5 matching bases. Trimming took off 0 bases at V and 4 bases at J, with 12 bases between the two ends. The CDR3 is 15 residues long. Germline CDR1 LNHNV, CDR2 YYDKDF (reference sequence). As DNA, the CDR3 is TGTGCCACCAGCAGAGATTATGCAGGGACCACTGAAGCTTTCTTT. Amino acid sequence: CATSRDYAGTTEAFF.